This TCR beta chain is from a study of technical replicates of blood from several donors. The CDR3 is made up of 13 amino acids. Germline-derived CDR1 and CDR2 are MDHEN and SYDVKM. V lost 5 bases, J lost 4 bases, and 2 bases stayed unmatched. Only in-frame clones appear in the TCRdb table, and some are missing; sequencing was by immunoSEQ multiplex PCR. This sample has some 74,000 clones; about 91% occur once, and the top ten carry 0.41%. The TCR originated in a human donor in good health. J is TRBJ2-3 and V is TRBV28; 8 bases fit TRBD1. The sample taken for sequencing was T cells isolated from PBMCs. The CDR3 loop is CASSETGADTQYF. Here the CDR3 DNA reads TGTGCCAGCAGTGAGACAGGGGCAGATACGCAGTATTTT.